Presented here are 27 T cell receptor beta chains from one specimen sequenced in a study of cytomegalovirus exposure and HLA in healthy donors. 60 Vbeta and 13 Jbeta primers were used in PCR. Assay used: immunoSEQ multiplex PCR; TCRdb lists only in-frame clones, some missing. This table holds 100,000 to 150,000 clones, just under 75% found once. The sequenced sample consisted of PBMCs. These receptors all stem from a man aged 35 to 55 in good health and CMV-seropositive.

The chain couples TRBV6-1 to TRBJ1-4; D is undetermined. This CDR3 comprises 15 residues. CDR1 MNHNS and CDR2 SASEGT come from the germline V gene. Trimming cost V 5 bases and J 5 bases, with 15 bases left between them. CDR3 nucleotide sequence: TGTGCCAGCAGTATTCCGCTAGGGAGGAATGAAAAACTGTTTTTT. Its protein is CASSIPLGRNEKLFF.

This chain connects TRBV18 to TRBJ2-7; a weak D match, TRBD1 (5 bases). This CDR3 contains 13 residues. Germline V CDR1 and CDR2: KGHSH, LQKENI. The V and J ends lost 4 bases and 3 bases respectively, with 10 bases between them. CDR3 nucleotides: TGTGCCAGCTCACTCCAGGGTAACTACGAGCAGTACTTC. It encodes CASSLQGNYEQYF.

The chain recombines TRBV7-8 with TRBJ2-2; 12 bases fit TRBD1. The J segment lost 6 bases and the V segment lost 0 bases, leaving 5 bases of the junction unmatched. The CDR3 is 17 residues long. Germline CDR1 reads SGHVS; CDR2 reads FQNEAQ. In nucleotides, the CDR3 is TGTGCCAGCAGCTTAGCTAGGGGGACAGGGGGCTCCGGGGAGCTGTTTTTT. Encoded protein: CASSLARGTGGSGELFF.

The CDR3 sequence is CASSLSGTGSTEAFF. CDR3 sequence (DNA): TGTGCCAGCAGCCTCTCCGGGACAGGGTCCACTGAAGCTTTCTTT. The chain recombines TRBV16 with TRBJ1-1; 9 bases align to TRBD1. The CDR3 runs to 15 residues. V was pared by 4 bases and J by 4 bases, with 7 bases of the junction left unmatched. Germline CDR1 reads KGHSY; CDR2 reads FQNENV.

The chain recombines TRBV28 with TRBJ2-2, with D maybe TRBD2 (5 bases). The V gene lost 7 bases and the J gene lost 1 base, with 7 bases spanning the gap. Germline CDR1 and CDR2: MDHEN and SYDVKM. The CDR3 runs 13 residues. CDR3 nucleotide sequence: TGTGCCAGCATTGAGGGGAACACCGGGGAGCTGTTTTTT. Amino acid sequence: CASIEGNTGELFF.

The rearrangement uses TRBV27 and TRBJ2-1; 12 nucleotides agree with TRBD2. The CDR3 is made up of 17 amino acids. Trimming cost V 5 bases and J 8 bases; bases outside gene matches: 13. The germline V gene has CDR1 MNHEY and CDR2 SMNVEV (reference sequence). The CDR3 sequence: CASSIFSTSGRGDEQFF. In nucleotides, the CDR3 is TGTGCCAGCAGTATCTTCTCGACTAGCGGGAGAGGGGATGAGCAGTTCTTC.

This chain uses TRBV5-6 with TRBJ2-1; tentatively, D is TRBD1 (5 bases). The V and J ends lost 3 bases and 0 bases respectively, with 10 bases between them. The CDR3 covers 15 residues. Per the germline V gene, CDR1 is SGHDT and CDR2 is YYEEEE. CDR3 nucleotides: TGTGCCAGCAGCTACGACAGCAGCTCCTACAATGAGCAGTTCTTC. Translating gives CASSYDSSSYNEQFF.

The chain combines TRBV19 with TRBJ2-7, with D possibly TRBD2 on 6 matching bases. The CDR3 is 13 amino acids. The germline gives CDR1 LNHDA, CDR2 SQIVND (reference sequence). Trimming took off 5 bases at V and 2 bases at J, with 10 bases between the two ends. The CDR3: CASSGGPTYEQYF. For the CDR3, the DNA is TGTGCCAGTAGTGGAGGGCCAACCTACGAGCAGTACTTC.

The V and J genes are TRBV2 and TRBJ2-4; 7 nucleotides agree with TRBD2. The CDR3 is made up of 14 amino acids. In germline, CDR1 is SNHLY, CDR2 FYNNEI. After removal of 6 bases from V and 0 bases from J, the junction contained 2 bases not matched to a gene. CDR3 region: CASRGRVAKNIQYF. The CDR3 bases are TGTGCCAGCAGGGGGAGGGTAGCCAAAAACATTCAGTACTTC.

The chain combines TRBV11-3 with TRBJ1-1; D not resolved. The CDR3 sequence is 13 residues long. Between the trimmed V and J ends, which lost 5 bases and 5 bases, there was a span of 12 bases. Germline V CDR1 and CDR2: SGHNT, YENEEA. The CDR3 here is CASSAQTKTEAFF. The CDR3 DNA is TGTGCCAGCAGCGCCCAGACTAAGACTGAAGCTTTCTTT.

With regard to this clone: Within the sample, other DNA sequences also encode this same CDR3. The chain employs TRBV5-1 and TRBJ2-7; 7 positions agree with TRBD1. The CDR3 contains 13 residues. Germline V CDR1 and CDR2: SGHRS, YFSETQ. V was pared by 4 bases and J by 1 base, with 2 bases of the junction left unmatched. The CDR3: CASSRDRSYEQYF. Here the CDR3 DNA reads TGCGCCAGCAGCAGGGACAGATCCTACGAGCAGTACTTC.

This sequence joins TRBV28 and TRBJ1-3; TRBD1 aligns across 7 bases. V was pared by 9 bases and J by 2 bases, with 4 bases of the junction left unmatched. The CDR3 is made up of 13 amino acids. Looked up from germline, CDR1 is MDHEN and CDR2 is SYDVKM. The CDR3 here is CASYRGAGNTIYF. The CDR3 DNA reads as TGTGCCAGTTACAGGGGAGCTGGAAACACCATATATTTT.

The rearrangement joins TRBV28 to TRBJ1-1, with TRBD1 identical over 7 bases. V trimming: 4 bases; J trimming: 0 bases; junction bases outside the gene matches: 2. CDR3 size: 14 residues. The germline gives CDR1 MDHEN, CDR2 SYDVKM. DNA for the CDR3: TGTGCCAGCAGTTCCGGACAGGTGAACACTGAAGCTTTCTTT. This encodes CASSSGQVNTEAFF.

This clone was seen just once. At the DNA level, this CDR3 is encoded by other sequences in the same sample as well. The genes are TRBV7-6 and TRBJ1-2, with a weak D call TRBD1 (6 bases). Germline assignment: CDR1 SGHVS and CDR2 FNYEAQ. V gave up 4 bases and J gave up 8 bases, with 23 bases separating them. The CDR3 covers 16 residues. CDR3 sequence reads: CASSSPLVRGLEGYTF. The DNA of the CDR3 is TGTGCCAGCAGCTCGCCCCTCGTCAGGGGTCTAGAGGGCTACACCTTC.

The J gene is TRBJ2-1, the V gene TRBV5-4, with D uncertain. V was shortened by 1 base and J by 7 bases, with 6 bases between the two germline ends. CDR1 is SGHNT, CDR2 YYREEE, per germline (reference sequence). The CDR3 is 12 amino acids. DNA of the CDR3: TGTGCCAGCAGCTTGACTGAAAATGAGCAGTTCTTC. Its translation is CASSLTENEQFF. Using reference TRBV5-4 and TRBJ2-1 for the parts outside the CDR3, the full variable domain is ETGVTQSPTHLIKTRGQQVTLRCSSQSGHNTVSWYQQALGQGPQFIFQYYREEENGRGNFPPRFSGLQFPNYSSELNVNALELDDSALYLCASSLTENEQFFGPGTRLTVL.

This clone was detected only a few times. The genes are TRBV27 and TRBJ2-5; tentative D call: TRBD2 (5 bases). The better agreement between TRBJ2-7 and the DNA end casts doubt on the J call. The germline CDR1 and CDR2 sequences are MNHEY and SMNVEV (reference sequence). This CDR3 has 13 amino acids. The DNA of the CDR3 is TGTGCCAGCAGTTTATCAAGGAGGCACGAGCAGTACTTC. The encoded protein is CASSLSRRHEQYF.

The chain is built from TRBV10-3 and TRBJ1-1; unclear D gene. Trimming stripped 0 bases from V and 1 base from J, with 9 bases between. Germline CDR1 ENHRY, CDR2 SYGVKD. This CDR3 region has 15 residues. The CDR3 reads CAISESGGPNTEAFF. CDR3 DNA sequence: TGTGCCATCAGTGAGTCGGGCGGGCCGAACACTGAAGCTTTCTTT.

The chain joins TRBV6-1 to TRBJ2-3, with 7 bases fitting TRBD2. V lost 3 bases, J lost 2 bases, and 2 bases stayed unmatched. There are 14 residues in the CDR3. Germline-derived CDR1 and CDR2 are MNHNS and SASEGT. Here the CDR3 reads CASSETSPTDTQYF. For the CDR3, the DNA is TGTGCCAGCAGTGAGACTAGCCCCACAGATACGCAGTATTTT.

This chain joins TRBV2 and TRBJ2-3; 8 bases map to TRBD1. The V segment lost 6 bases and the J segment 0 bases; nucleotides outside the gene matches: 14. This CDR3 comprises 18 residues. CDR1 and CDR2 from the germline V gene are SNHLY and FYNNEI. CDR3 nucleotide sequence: TGTGCCAGCAGCGTCTCCGGGGACAGGATTACTAGCACAGATACGCAGTATTTT. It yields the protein CASSVSGDRITSTDTQYF.

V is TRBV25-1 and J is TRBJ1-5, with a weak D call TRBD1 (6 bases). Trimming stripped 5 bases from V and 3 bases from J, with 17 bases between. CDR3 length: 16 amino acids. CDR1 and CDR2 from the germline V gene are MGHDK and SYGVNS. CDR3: CASSPQGSRANQPQHF. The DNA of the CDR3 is TGTGCCAGCAGTCCACAGGGAAGTCGGGCCAATCAGCCCCAGCATTTT.

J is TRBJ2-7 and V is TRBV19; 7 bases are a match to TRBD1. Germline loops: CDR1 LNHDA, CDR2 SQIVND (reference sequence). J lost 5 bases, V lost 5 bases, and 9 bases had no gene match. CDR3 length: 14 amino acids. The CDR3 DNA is TGTGCCAGTAGTTCCGACAGGGAACTCGACGAGCAGTACTTC. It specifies CASSSDRELDEQYF.

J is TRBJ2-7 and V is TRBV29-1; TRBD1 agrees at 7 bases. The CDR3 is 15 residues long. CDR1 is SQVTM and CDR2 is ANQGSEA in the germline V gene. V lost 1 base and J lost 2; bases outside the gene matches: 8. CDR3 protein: CSVEARTGLTYEQYF. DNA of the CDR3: TGCAGCGTTGAAGCGCGGACAGGTCTTACCTACGAGCAGTACTTC.

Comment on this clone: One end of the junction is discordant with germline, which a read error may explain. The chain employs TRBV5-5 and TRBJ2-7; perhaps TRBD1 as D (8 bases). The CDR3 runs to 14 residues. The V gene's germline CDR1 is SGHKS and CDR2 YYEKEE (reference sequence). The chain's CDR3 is CASSAGQGGSPVDF. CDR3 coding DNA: TGTGCCAGCAGCGCCGGACAGGGAGGGTCCCCTGTAGACTTC.

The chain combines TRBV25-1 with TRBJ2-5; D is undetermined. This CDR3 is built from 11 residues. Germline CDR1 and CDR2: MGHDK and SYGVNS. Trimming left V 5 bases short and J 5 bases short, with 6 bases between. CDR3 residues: CASSLGETQYF. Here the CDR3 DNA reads TGTGCCAGCAGTCTCGGGGAGACCCAGTACTTC. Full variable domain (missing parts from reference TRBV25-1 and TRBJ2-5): EADIYQTPRYLVIGTGKKITLECSQTMGHDKMYWYQQDPGMELHLIHYSYGVNSTEKGDLSSESTVSRIRTEHFPLTLESARPSHTSQYLCASSLGETQYFGPGTRLLVL.

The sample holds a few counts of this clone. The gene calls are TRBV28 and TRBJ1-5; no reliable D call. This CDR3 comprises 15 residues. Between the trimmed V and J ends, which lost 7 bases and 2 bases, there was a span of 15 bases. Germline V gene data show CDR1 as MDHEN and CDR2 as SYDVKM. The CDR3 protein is CASNLAQPGNQPQHF. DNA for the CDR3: TGTGCCAGCAACTTAGCCCAGCCGGGCAATCAGCCCCAGCATTTT. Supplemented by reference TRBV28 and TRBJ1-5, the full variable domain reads DVKVTQSSRYLVKRTGEKVFLECVQDMDHENMFWYRQDPGLGLRLIYFSYDVKMKEKGDIPEGYSVSREKKERFSLILESASTNQTSMYLCASNLAQPGNQPQHFGDGTRLSIL.

The CDR3 loop reads CASSLARDSGRNEQFF. The CDR3, as DNA: TGCGCCAGCAGCTTGGCCAGGGATAGCGGGAGAAATGAGCAGTTCTTC. The rearrangement joins TRBV5-1 to TRBJ2-1; 9 bases align to TRBD2. V dropped 0 bases and J dropped 7; count of bases not matched to a gene: 8. Looked up from germline, CDR1 is SGHRS and CDR2 is YFSETQ. This CDR3 has 16 amino acids.

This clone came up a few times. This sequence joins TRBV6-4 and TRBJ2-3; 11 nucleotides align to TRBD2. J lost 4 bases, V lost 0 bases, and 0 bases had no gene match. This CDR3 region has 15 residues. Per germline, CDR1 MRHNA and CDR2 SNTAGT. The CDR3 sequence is CASSDSSGGADTQYF. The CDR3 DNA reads TGTGCCAGCAGTGACTCTAGCGGGGGGGCAGATACGCAGTATTTT.